Sequencing of this T cell receptor (beta chain) was carried out in a study of technical replicates of blood from several donors. TCRdb's table, derived via immunoSEQ multiplex PCR, lists solely in-frame clones and lacks some. This table holds 60,000 or so clones, roughly 97% found once. The TCR comes from a human donor in good health. Sequencing was carried out using T cells isolated from PBMCs.

Written as DNA, the CDR3 is TGTGCCAGCAGCCTCGAGGGGGTGGGGGATCAGCCCCAGCATTTT. Translation: CASSLEGVGDQPQHF. This sequence joins TRBV11-2 and TRBJ1-5; TRBD1 might be the D (6 bases). The CDR3 runs 15 residues. Germline CDR1 is SGHAT and CDR2 is FQNNGV. V shed 5 bases and J shed 5 bases, with 16 bases lying between them.